A selection of T cell receptor beta chains follows, all from one sample in a study of T cell changes during pregnancy in multiple sclerosis. Clones were read by immunoSEQ multiplex PCR, and TCRdb kept only the in-frame ones, dropping some. The table includes tens of thousands of clones, nearly 90% detected once. The sequences come from peripheral blood, collected after pregnancy. The receptors were sampled from a female donor in good health, enrolled as a control in a pregnancy study. The CDR3 runs from the conserved cysteine through the conserved F or W. The order of the fields is V gene, J gene, clone size, D gene, CDR3 DNA, CDR3 protein. D genes are given only for firm matches. Size is omitted from some rows. Given values are once, few, many or a class for expanded clones.

TRBV28,TRBJ1-2,.,TRBD1,TGTGCCAGCAGTTTACCTGGGACAGGGGGCGGTCAGGACTATGGCTACACCTTC,CASSLPGTGGGQDYGYTF
TRBV5-1,TRBJ1-2,few,TRBD1,TGCGCCAGCAGCTTGGCCGGGACAGGGAATGGCTACACCTTC,CASSLAGTGNGYTF
TRBV6-5,TRBJ2-5,.,TRBD2,TGTGCCAGCAGTTACGGAGCGGGAGGGCCCCCAGAGACCCAGTACTTC,CASSYGAGGPPETQYF
TRBV5-4,TRBJ2-2,.,TRBD1,TGTGCCAGCAGCTGGGGACAGGGTGGCACCGGGGAGCTGTTTTTT,CASSWGQGGTGELFF
TRBV30,TRBJ1-2,.,TRBD1,TGTGCCTGGGCCCGGGACAGGGGCGCTCGGGACTATGGCTACACCTTC,CAWARDRGARDYGYTF
TRBV5-4,TRBJ1-4,.,.,TGTGCCAGCAGCTTGTATGCAGGGGACGAAAAACTGTTTTTT,CASSLYAGDEKLFF
TRBV6-1,TRBJ1-4,.,.,TGTGCCAGCAGTGACGTCAGGGCAGCGGGGCGACTGTTTTTT,CASSDVRAAGRLFF
TRBV10-3,TRBJ2-5,.,.,TGTGCCATCAGTGGGTCCCGCCAAGAGACCCAGTACTTC,CAISGSRQETQYF
TRBV28,TRBJ2-5,.,TRBD1,TGTGCCAGCAGTTTCACGACAGGGGGCAGAGAGACCCAGTACTTC,CASSFTTGGRETQYF
TRBV13,TRBJ2-5,.,.,TGTGCCAGCAGCTGGGGTGAGGGAGTAGGGACCCAGTACTTC,CASSWGEGVGTQYF
TRBV5-4,TRBJ2-7,.,TRBD1,TGTGCCAGCAGCTCTCCGGGACAGACCTACGAGCAGTACTTC,CASSSPGQTYEQYF
TRBV9,TRBJ2-7,.,TRBD1,TGTGCCAGCAGCGCGGGGACAGGGTTGAACGAGCAGTACTTC,CASSAGTGLNEQYF
TRBV19,TRBJ1-2,.,TRBD1,TGTGCCAGTAGTAGTGATACAGGGGGCGGAAACTATGGCTACACCTTC,CASSSDTGGGNYGYTF
TRBV15,TRBJ2-7,.,.,TGTGCCACCAGCAGAGAGAGACTTGGATACGAGCAGTACTTC,CATSRERLGYEQYF
TRBV27,TRBJ2-7,.,.,TGTGCCAGCAGCCCTGCCGCGGGGTTTAAGACCTACGAGCAGTACTTC,CASSPAAGFKTYEQYF
TRBV27,TRBJ1-1,.,.,TGTGCCAGCAGTTTATCAGGGGACACTGAAGCTTTCTTT,CASSLSGDTEAFF
TRBV4-3,TRBJ2-7,.,TRBD1,TGCGCCAGCAGCCAAGATCTAGGGACAGGGGACTACGAGCAGTACTTC,CASSQDLGTGDYEQYF
TRBV29-1,TRBJ1-1,.,.,TGCAGCACCGGGGGCGGGAGCACTGAAGCTTTCTTT,CSTGGGSTEAFF
TRBV5-8,TRBJ2-5,.,.,TGTGCCAGCAGCTTGGCCCCGGAGACCCAGTACTTC,CASSLAPETQYF
TRBV30,TRBJ2-1,.,.,TGTGCCTGGAGTGTAACGGGCTACAATGAGCAGTTCTTC,CAWSVTGYNEQFF
TRBV7-9,TRBJ1-5,.,.,TGTGCCAGCAGCTCGGGGACTGCTCAGCCCCAGCATTTT,CASSSGTAQPQHF
TRBV5-8,TRBJ1-1,.,TRBD1,TGTGCCAGCAGCTGGGGAATAGGGACAGGGGAGGAAGCTTTCTTT,CASSWGIGTGEEAFF
TRBV25-1,TRBJ1-1,once,.,TGTGCCAGCATGGGCGAGACAAGGAACACTGAAGCTTTCTTT,CASMGETRNTEAFF
TRBV29-1,TRBJ1-2,.,TRBD1,TGCAGCGTTGAAAGAAGAGGGGACAGGGGGCTCCATGGCTACACCTTC,CSVERRGDRGLHGYTF
TRBV7-2,TRBJ2-3,once,TRBD1,TGTGCCAGCAGCGTATGGGACAGGGGAACAGATACGCAGTATTTT,CASSVWDRGTDTQYF
TRBV4-1,TRBJ1-1,.,TRBD1,TGCGCCAGCAGCTCTCCTACAGGGGGCACTGAAGCTTTCTTT,CASSSPTGGTEAFF
TRBV4-3,TRBJ1-1,.,.,TGCGCCAGCAGCCAATTATTTGAGGGGAACACTGAAGCTTTCTTT,CASSQLFEGNTEAFF
TRBV9,TRBJ1-4,.,.,TGTGCCAGCAGCGTAGATACAGGGACGACTAATGAAAAACTGTTTTTT,CASSVDTGTTNEKLFF
TRBV6-4,TRBJ2-1,once,.,TGTGCCAGCAGTGACGGGAGTACAGGGGAGCAGTTCTTC,CASSDGSTGEQFF
TRBV19,TRBJ2-7,.,TRBD1,TGTGCCAGTAGTCCCGTACCGGGACAGGTTTTCTACGAGCAGTACTTC,CASSPVPGQVFYEQYF
TRBV7-3,TRBJ2-2,.,TRBD1,TGTGCCAGCTCCGGGACAGGGGGCACCGGGGAGCTGTTTTTT,CASSGTGGTGELFF
TRBV30,TRBJ2-3,.,.,TGTGCCTGGAGGCTAGGCACAGATACGCAGTATTTT,CAWRLGTDTQYF
TRBV20-1,TRBJ2-3,once,TRBD2,TGCAGTGCTGGGGAGGGTCCGGCATATTTT,CSAGEGPAYF
TRBV10-1,TRBJ2-5,.,.,TGCGCCAGCAGTGGGGCGTTCGCGGGGGCCACCCAAGAGACCCAGTACTTC,CASSGAFAGATQETQYF
TRBV6-1,TRBJ1-1,few,.,TGTGCCAGCAGGGGGGGCACTGAAGCTTTCTTT,CASRGGTEAFF
TRBV6-1,TRBJ2-5,.,TRBD1,TGTGCCAGCGCAGGGACAGCGTACCAAGAGACCCAGTACTTC,CASAGTAYQETQYF
TRBV7-2,TRBJ2-3,.,.,TGTGCCAGCAGCCCCATCGTCACCATAGAGGGAGATACGCAGTATTTT,CASSPIVTIEGDTQYF
TRBV25-1,TRBJ1-2,.,.,TGTGCCAGCAGTCTAGAAGCCCCAACCGGCCTTTTTGGCTACACCTTC,CASSLEAPTGLFGYTF
TRBV5-5,TRBJ1-4,.,TRBD1,TGTGCCAGCAGCGACAGGGGGCGATCTAATGAAAAACTGTTTTTT,CASSDRGRSNEKLFF
TRBV7-2,TRBJ1-4,.,.,TGTGCCAGCAGCCGCCTAGGTGGCCCTAATGAAAAACTGTTTTTT,CASSRLGGPNEKLFF
TRBV7-9,TRBJ2-5,.,.,TGTGCCAGCAGCTTATTATTCGGGCGGGATAACGCAAAGACCCAGTACTTC,CASSLLFGRDNAKTQYF
TRBV10-3,TRBJ1-1,.,.,TGTGCCATCACGCGCGGACAGAACACTGAAGCTTTCTTT,CAITRGQNTEAFF
TRBV28,TRBJ1-4,once,.,TGTGCCAGCAGTTTATTGGGAGGGGAAGCAGGCGGAACTAATGAAAAACTGTTTTTT,CASSLLGGEAGGTNEKLFF
TRBV5-6,TRBJ2-1,once,TRBD2,TGTGCCAGCAGCTTTACTAGCGGGACGCACAATGAGCAGTTCTTC,CASSFTSGTHNEQFF
TRBV7-8,TRBJ1-3,.,.,TGTGCCAGCAGCTCATACAGGGTTTTAACAGGAATCTCTGGAAACACCATATATTTT,CASSSYRVLTGISGNTIYF
TRBV4-1,TRBJ2-1,.,TRBD1,TGCGCCAGCAGCCACCCCCCTAAGGGGGCCTATGAGCAGTTCTTC,CASSHPPKGAYEQFF
TRBV19,TRBJ1-2,.,.,TGTGCCAGTAGTAAGGAGAACAACTATGGCTACACCTTC,CASSKENNYGYTF
TRBV6-1,TRBJ2-1,.,TRBD2,TGTGCCAGCAGTGAAGGGCGGGAGGGTAGCAATGAGCAGTTCTTC,CASSEGREGSNEQFF
TRBV30,TRBJ2-7,.,TRBD1,TGTGCCTGGAGTGGGGCGACAGGGGGGAACGAGCAGTACTTC,CAWSGATGGNEQYF
TRBV19,TRBJ2-7,once,TRBD1,TGTGCCAGTAGTACGGACAGGGTCTCCTACGAGCAGTACTTC,CASSTDRVSYEQYF
TRBV30,TRBJ2-2,.,TRBD2,TGTGCCTGGAGTGTCTTGGTAGCGGGAGGAACCGGGGAGCTGTTTTTT,CAWSVLVAGGTGELFF
TRBV5-1,TRBJ1-4,.,TRBD1,TGCGCCAGCAGCACCGGACAGGGGAGTAATGAAAAACTGTTTTTT,CASSTGQGSNEKLFF
TRBV27,TRBJ2-3,.,.,TGTGCCAGCAGTTTATCCGGTCTGACGCAGTATTTT,CASSLSGLTQYF
TRBV19,TRBJ2-1,.,TRBD1,TGTGCCAGTAGTATAACCCGACAGGGGCGCCAGCGCAATGAGCAGTTCTTC,CASSITRQGRQRNEQFF